The T cell receptor beta chain under discussion was sequenced for a study of shared clonotypes between healthy human individuals. This clone was recorded a few times. Distinct nucleotide sequences in the sample also encode this CDR3. From germline, CDR1 is SGHAT and CDR2 FQNNGV. Trimming took 5 bases from V and 1 from J, leaving 10 bases between them. The CDR3 runs to 14 residues. The genomic DNA of each subset was split evenly across several immunoSEQ plates. Every unsorted PBMC PCR replicate was loaded with about 290 ng DNA, 25,000 to 30,000 T cell genomes. As originally analysed: Sequence data from immunoSEQ were junction-only and lacked quality scores; consequently, filtering differed. TCRdb's table, derived via immunoSEQ multiplex PCR, lists solely in-frame clones and lacks some. Clonal size and the V and J genes are those of that table, whereas D and trimming came from the DNA. Here the sample spans fewer than 550,000 clones, approximately 79% being singletons.

This clonotype originated in a woman between 40 and 50 years old in good health. Some clones in this sample may be carry-over from other donors' samples. V gene TRBV11-2 combines with J gene TRBJ2-3; no reliable D call. Sequenced material: PBMCs. The CDR3 DNA reads as TGTGCCAGCAGCCCCTTGGCCGGCACAGATACGCAGTATTTT. As protein: CASSPLAGTDTQYF.